Listed below are T cell receptor beta chains from one sample, sequenced in a study of blood T cells in healthy people across ages. TCRdb called the 5' RACE reads again in MiXCR, with one record for every CDR3 protein. The sample holds 660,000 or so distinct CDR3 sequences; under 65% are singletons and the top ten take roughly 34%. The sequencing sample was made of blood. The receptors stem from a man in his sixties in good health. The CDR3 runs from the conserved cysteine through the conserved F or W. D genes are given only for firm matches. Not all rows give a size; the values are once, few, many and, for expanded clones, a class.

size: NA; V: TRBV6-6; D: NA; J: TRBJ1-5; DNA: TGTGCCAGCAGTTACTCACACGCTGGCAATCAGCCCCAGCATTTT; CDR3: CASSYSHAGNQPQHF
size: NA; V: TRBV29-1; D: NA; J: TRBJ1-5; DNA: TGCAGCGCCCTTTGGGGCAATCAGCCCCAGCATTTT; CDR3: CSALWGNQPQHF
size: NA; V: TRBV28; D: TRBD2; J: TRBJ2-5; DNA: TGTGCCAGCAAGCCCTCATGGACTAGCGGGGGGACCCAGTACTTC; CDR3: CASKPSWTSGGTQYF
size: once; V: TRBV20-1; D: NA; J: TRBJ2-1; DNA: TGCAGTGCCCCCCCTCTTCGCCCCTACAATGAGCAGTTCTTC; CDR3: CSAPPLRPYNEQFF
size: NA; V: TRBV20-1; D: NA; J: TRBJ1-4; DNA: TGCAGTGCTAGAGATGGAGGGTATCAGGGTGAAAAACTGTTTTTT; CDR3: CSARDGGYQGEKLFF
size: NA; V: TRBV3-1; D: NA; J: TRBJ1-2; DNA: TGTGCCAGCAGCCACGAGGGCGGAAGCACCTTC; CDR3: CASSHEGGSTF
size: NA; V: TRBV20-1; D: NA; J: TRBJ1-5; DNA: TGCAGTGCTAGTGCTGCCCGGGGTTCGGTGCAGCCCCAGCATTTT; CDR3: CSASAARGSVQPQHF
size: NA; V: TRBV7-9; D: TRBD2; J: TRBJ2-5; DNA: TGTGCCAGCAGCTTAGAGCGGGGAGCGTACCAAGAGACCCAGTACTTC; CDR3: CASSLERGAYQETQYF
size: NA; V: TRBV10-3; D: NA; J: TRBJ1-1; DNA: TGTGCCATCAGTGGCTGGAGGGACACTGAAGCTTTCTTT; CDR3: CAISGWRDTEAFF
size: few; V: TRBV25-1; D: NA; J: TRBJ2-5; DNA: TGTGCCAGCGCAAGGGGTGTTGGGGAGACCCAGTACTTC; CDR3: CASARGVGETQYF
size: once; V: TRBV12-3/TRBV12-4; D: NA; J: TRBJ2-7; DNA: TGTGCCAGCAGTTTAGCGGGGGGCCCTATCGAGCAGTACTTC; CDR3: CASSLAGGPIEQYF
size: NA; V: TRBV6-5; D: TRBD2; J: TRBJ2-5; DNA: TGTGCCAGCAGTTCCGGGACTACCGGGGAGACCCAGTACTTC; CDR3: CASSSGTTGETQYF
size: NA; V: TRBV2; D: TRBD1; J: TRBJ1-2; DNA: TGTGCCAGCAGCCAGGGACAGGATAACTATGGCTACACCTTC; CDR3: CASSQGQDNYGYTF
size: NA; V: TRBV7-9; D: TRBD2; J: TRBJ2-5; DNA: TGTGCCGTCTCTAGCGGGGCCCAATTGTACCAAGAGACCCAGTACTTC; CDR3: CAVSSGAQLYQETQYF
size: NA; V: TRBV28; D: NA; J: TRBJ2-7; DNA: TGTGCCAGGATTCCCCAGGACCCCTTCTACGAGCAGTACTTC; CDR3: CARIPQDPFYEQYF
size: once; V: TRBV7-2; D: NA; J: TRBJ1-2; DNA: TGTGCCAGCAGCTTAACGCCAGGGGATGGCTACATCTTC; CDR3: CASSLTPGDGYIF
size: NA; V: TRBV4-2; D: NA; J: TRBJ2-5; DNA: TGTGCCAGCAATGGAGGGGGGGGGGCAAAGACCCAGTACTTC; CDR3: CASNGGGGAKTQYF
size: NA; V: TRBV7-9; D: NA; J: TRBJ2-3; DNA: TGTGCCACCAACAAACAAGTCTCCGATACGCAGTATTTT; CDR3: CATNKQVSDTQYF
size: NA; V: TRBV6-2/TRBV6-3; D: NA; J: TRBJ2-1; DNA: TGTGCCAGCAGTTACCACAATGAGCAGTTCTTC; CDR3: CASSYHNEQFF
size: NA; V: TRBV6-5; D: NA; J: TRBJ1-2; DNA: TGTGCCAGCAGTTACTGGGGTGATTGGGAGGCTGGCTACACCTTC; CDR3: CASSYWGDWEAGYTF
size: NA; V: TRBV18; D: NA; J: TRBJ2-5; DNA: TGTGCCAGCTCACCACGGACGGACCTAGGGACCCAGTACTTC; CDR3: CASSPRTDLGTQYF
size: NA; V: TRBV5-1; D: NA; J: TRBJ2-1; DNA: TGCGCCAGCAGCTTGGTGGGAGAAAACGCCGGAGAGCAGTTCTTC; CDR3: CASSLVGENAGEQFF
size: few; V: TRBV6-6; D: TRBD1; J: TRBJ1-2; DNA: TGTGCCAGCAGATACCCTTCCGGGACAGGGGCCTATGGCTACACCTTC; CDR3: CASRYPSGTGAYGYTF
size: NA; V: TRBV20-1; D: TRBD1; J: TRBJ2-5; DNA: TGCAGTGCCGAGGAAGGGACAGGGTGGCAGACCCAGTACTTC; CDR3: CSAEEGTGWQTQYF